The rows below give T cell receptor beta chains drawn from one sample of a study of blood T cell repertoires in COVID-19. Only in-frame clones appear in the TCRdb table, and some are missing; sequencing was by immunoSEQ multiplex PCR. This sample has more than 30,000 clones; approximately 96% occur once, and the top ten carry around 4%. The sequenced sample was peripheral blood. The receptors derive from a human donor with active COVID-19. The donor label of this sample is uncertain. The CDR3 runs from the conserved cysteine through the conserved F or W. The D gene is left open where the match is weak. Clone size is shown for a subset of rows, as once, few, many or a class of expanded clone.

TGTGCCAGCAGCTTAGACTCCCCCCTATGGGGCTACACCTTC | CASSLDSPLWGYTF | TRBJ1-2 | NA | TRBV11-2 | NA
TGTGCCATCAGTGAGACCGGGAGCAATCAGCCCCAGCATTTT | CAISETGSNQPQHF | TRBJ1-5 | NA | TRBV10-3 | NA
TGTGCCAGCAGCTTTCGGGACAGGGGAGTAGGCGAGCAGTACTTC | CASSFRDRGVGEQYF | TRBJ2-7 | TRBD1 | TRBV5-6 | NA
TGTGCCAGCAGTGATTCTGACAGGGGCTCAGATACGCAGTATTTT | CASSDSDRGSDTQYF | TRBJ2-3 | TRBD1 | TRBV2 | once
TGTGCCACCAGCAGAGATCGAGGGTTGGGCGGGGAGCTGTTTTTT | CATSRDRGLGGELFF | TRBJ2-2 | NA | TRBV15 | NA
TGTGCCGACGGGACAGGTCCCATGAACACTGAAGCTTTCTTT | CADGTGPMNTEAFF | TRBJ1-1 | TRBD1 | TRBV2 | NA
TGTGCCAGCAGCGTAACTAGCGGGGGGCTAGAGACCCAGTACTTC | CASSVTSGGLETQYF | TRBJ2-5 | TRBD2 | TRBV5-5 | once
TGTGCCAGCAGTTTTATGGACAGGCTCTACGAGCAGTACTTC | CASSFMDRLYEQYF | TRBJ2-7 | TRBD1 | TRBV28 | NA
TGTGCCAGCAGCTTAGTTCAGTCGGATACGCAGTATTTT | CASSLVQSDTQYF | TRBJ2-3 | NA | TRBV7-8 | NA
TGTGCCAGCTCAATCGGGACTAACTATGGCTACACCTTC | CASSIGTNYGYTF | TRBJ1-2 | NA | TRBV2 | NA
TGTGCCATCAGTGCCGGGAGCACAGATACGCAGTATTTT | CAISAGSTDTQYF | TRBJ2-3 | NA | TRBV10-3 | NA
TGCGCCAGCAGCCTGCGGACTAGCGGAGCCCTCGGCTCAGATACGCAGTATTTT | CASSLRTSGALGSDTQYF | TRBJ2-3 | TRBD2 | TRBV4-1 | NA
TGTGCTAGTGGTCAGGACAGGGGAGGCTACGAGCAGTACTTC | CASGQDRGGYEQYF | TRBJ2-7 | TRBD1 | TRBV12-5 | once
TGTGCCACCAGTAGTACTATTCCGAATTCACCCCTCCACTTT | CATSSTIPNSPLHF | TRBJ1-6 | NA | TRBV24-1 | NA
TGCGCCAGCAGCACTGGGACAGGGGCCGCTCGAAATGAGCAGTTCTTC | CASSTGTGAARNEQFF | TRBJ2-1 | TRBD1 | TRBV5-1 | once
TGTGCCAGCAGCAAGGACTTTAACACCGGGGAGCTGTTTTTT | CASSKDFNTGELFF | TRBJ2-2 | NA | TRBV2 | NA
TGTGCCAGTAGTATAGATGTACGGGGATACGAGCAGTACTTC | CASSIDVRGYEQYF | TRBJ2-7 | NA | TRBV19 | NA
TGCGCCAGCAGCCCTAGCCCGGTGGACACTGAAGCTTTCTTT | CASSPSPVDTEAFF | TRBJ1-1 | NA | TRBV4-3 | NA
TGTGCCAGCAGCTTAAAACTGGGGGGTAGAGATACGCAGTATTTT | CASSLKLGGRDTQYF | TRBJ2-3 | NA | TRBV5-4 | NA
TGTGCCAGTAGTATAGCAGGGTCAAGACAGCCCCAGCATTTT | CASSIAGSRQPQHF | TRBJ1-5 | NA | TRBV19 | NA
TGTGCCAGCAGCTCTGGGCCCCACGCCCAGTACTTC | CASSSGPHAQYF | TRBJ2-5 | NA | TRBV6-5 | NA
TGTGCCAGTAGCCGAGCGTCGACAGGGGGCGGGACACCCCTCCACTTT | CASSRASTGGGTPLHF | TRBJ1-6 | TRBD1 | TRBV19 | once
TGCAGCGTCCCACTTGCGACAGCCCGACCTATTGAAGCTTTCTTT | CSVPLATARPIEAFF | TRBJ1-1 | NA | TRBV29-1 | NA
TGCGCCAGCAGCCAAGAGTTATCCGCTGGGGCCAACGTCCTGACTTTC | CASSQELSAGANVLTF | TRBJ2-6 | NA | TRBV4-3 | NA
TGTGCCAGCAGGGAAGGGACAGCATACTACAATGAGCAGTTCTTC | CASREGTAYYNEQFF | TRBJ2-1 | TRBD1 | TRBV6-1 | once
TGTGCCAGCTCACAAGGACAAATGAGGAGCAATCAGCCCCAGCATTTT | CASSQGQMRSNQPQHF | TRBJ1-5 | NA | TRBV18 | NA
TGTGCCAGCAGTTTAAATGCCGGGGAGACCCAGTACTTC | CASSLNAGETQYF | TRBJ2-5 | NA | TRBV12-3/TRBV12-4 | NA
TGCGCCAGCAGCCAAGATCCGGGCGGGATCTACAATGAGCAGTTCTTC | CASSQDPGGIYNEQFF | TRBJ2-1 | NA | TRBV4-3 | NA
TGTGCCAGCAGCCCGACCCCTCGGGGGGCTCAGATTGTTAATGAAAAACTGTTTTTT | CASSPTPRGAQIVNEKLFF | TRBJ1-4 | NA | TRBV5-8 | NA
TGTGCCAGCAGTGAAATGGGACTAAGCTCCGACGAGCAGTACTTC | CASSEMGLSSDEQYF | TRBJ2-7 | TRBD2 | TRBV6-1 | NA
TGTGCCAGCAGCGGCGGGACGGCCGGGAGGGAAAAACTGTTTTTT | CASSGGTAGREKLFF | TRBJ1-4 | NA | TRBV7-8 | NA
TGTGCCAGTAGTATCAGGGGTGTAACTGAAGCTTTCTTT | CASSIRGVTEAFF | TRBJ1-1 | NA | TRBV19 | NA
TGTGCCAGCAGCCCCCAGTACCCCCGGGACACCGAGCAGTTCTTC | CASSPQYPRDTEQFF | TRBJ2-1 | NA | TRBV11-3 | NA
TGTGCCAGCAGCGTCGGTTTCCGTTCTGGGGCCAACGTCCTGACTTTC | CASSVGFRSGANVLTF | TRBJ2-6 | NA | TRBV7-9 | NA
TGTGCCAGCAGTTACCGACAGTACAATCAGCCCCAGCATTTT | CASSYRQYNQPQHF | TRBJ1-5 | NA | TRBV6-5 | NA
TGTGCCAGCAGCCAGGGGGTTCGGACCGGGGAGCTGTTTTTT | CASSQGVRTGELFF | TRBJ2-2 | TRBD1 | TRBV7-9 | NA
TGCGCCAGCAGCTCTAGCGGGAGCCAAACCGGGGAGCTGTTTTTT | CASSSSGSQTGELFF | TRBJ2-2 | TRBD2 | TRBV5-1 | NA
TGTGCCAGCAGCCTCAGTTCGAGGAGTGAAAAACTGTTTTTT | CASSLSSRSEKLFF | TRBJ1-4 | NA | TRBV3-1/TRBV3-2 | NA
TGTGCCAGCAGTTATAGTAGAGAGACCCAGTACTTC | CASSYSRETQYF | TRBJ2-5 | NA | TRBV28 | NA
TGCGCCAGCAGCGGGGGACAGGCCTTTGGCGAGCAGTACTTC | CASSGGQAFGEQYF | TRBJ2-7 | TRBD1 | TRBV5-1 | NA
TGTGCCAGCTCACAGACAGGGGACGGCTACACCTTC | CASSQTGDGYTF | TRBJ1-2 | TRBD1 | TRBV18 | few
TGTGCCACCAGCCGGGATACAGATACGCAGTATTTT | CATSRDTDTQYF | TRBJ2-3 | NA | TRBV15 | once
TGCGCCAGCATGGATGGGGACGCGAGGATAGACAGGATGAGCTTC | CASMDGDARIDRMSF | TRBJ2-7 | NA | TRBV5-1 | NA
TGTGCCAGCAGCTTATATCGACAGGGGAGTTTTGAAGCCAAAAACATTCAGTACTTC | CASSLYRQGSFEAKNIQYF | TRBJ2-4 | TRBD1 | TRBV7-8 | NA
TGTGCCAGCAGCTACAGGGGGCCTCTCCAAGAGACCCAGTACTTC | CASSYRGPLQETQYF | TRBJ2-5 | TRBD1 | TRBV5-6 | once
TGTGCCACACAGGGACAGGGTTGGGAGACCCAGTACTTC | CATQGQGWETQYF | TRBJ2-5 | TRBD1 | TRBV10-3 | NA
TGCGCCAGCAGTCCACGACAGGGGTATAACGAGCAGTACTTC | CASSPRQGYNEQYF | TRBJ2-7 | TRBD1 | TRBV10-1 | NA
TGTGCCAGCAGCACAAGGACCGCGGGGGATACGCAGTATTTT | CASSTRTAGDTQYF | TRBJ2-3 | NA | TRBV5-4 | NA